Detailed here is one TCR beta chain. What it recognizes is unknown. Both 60 Vbeta primers and 13 Jbeta primers went into the PCR. The assay was immunoSEQ multiplex PCR, and TCRdb's table has in-frame clones only and misses some. The sample includes about 93,000 clones, 70% to 80% of them seen just once. This record belongs to a study of cytomegalovirus exposure and HLA in healthy donors. Overall study results and limits: Reported findings show TCR beta sequences accurately forecast HLA-A and HLA-B alleles in most subjects.

Germline CDR1 is KGHSH and CDR2 is LQKENI. The CDR3 runs 15 residues. The germline V and J ends were trimmed by 5 bases and 5 bases, with 13 bases remaining between them. Whereas donors were nominally healthy upon sampling, unrecorded immune exposures were probable. The sequenced sample consisted of PBMCs. The TCR originated in a man younger than 45 in good health and CMV-seronegative. The chain couples TRBV18 to TRBJ1-6, with a weak D call TRBD1 (6 bases). CDR3 residues: CASSENRENNSPLHF. The CDR3 nucleotides read TGTGCCAGCTCAGAAAACAGGGAGAATAATTCACCCCTCCACTTT.